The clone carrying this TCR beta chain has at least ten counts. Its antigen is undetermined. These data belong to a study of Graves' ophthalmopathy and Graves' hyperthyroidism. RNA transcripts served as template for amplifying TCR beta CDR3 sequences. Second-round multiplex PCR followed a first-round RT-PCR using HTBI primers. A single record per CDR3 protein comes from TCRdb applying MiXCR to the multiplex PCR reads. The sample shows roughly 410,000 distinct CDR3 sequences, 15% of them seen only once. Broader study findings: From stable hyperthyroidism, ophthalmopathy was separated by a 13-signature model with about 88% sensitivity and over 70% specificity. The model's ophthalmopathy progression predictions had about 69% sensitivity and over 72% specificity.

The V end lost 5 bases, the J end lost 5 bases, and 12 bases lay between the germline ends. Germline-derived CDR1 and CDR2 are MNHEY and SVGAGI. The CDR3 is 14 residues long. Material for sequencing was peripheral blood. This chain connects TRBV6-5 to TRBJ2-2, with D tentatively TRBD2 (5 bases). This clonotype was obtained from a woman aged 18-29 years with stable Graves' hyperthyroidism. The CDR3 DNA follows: TGTGCCAGCAGTCCCTCGACGGGGACCGGGGAGCTGTTTTTT. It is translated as CASSPSTGTGELFF.